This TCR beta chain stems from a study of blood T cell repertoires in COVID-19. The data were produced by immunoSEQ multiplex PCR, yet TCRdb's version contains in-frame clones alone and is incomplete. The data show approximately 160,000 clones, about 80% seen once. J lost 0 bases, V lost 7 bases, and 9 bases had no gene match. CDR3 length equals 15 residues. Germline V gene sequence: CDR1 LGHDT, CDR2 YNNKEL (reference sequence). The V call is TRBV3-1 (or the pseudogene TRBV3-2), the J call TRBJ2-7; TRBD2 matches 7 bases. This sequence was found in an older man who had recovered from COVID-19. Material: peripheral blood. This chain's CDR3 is CASTRQRDGSYEQYF. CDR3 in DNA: TGTGCCAGCACCCGCCAGCGGGATGGCTCCTACGAGCAGTACTTC.